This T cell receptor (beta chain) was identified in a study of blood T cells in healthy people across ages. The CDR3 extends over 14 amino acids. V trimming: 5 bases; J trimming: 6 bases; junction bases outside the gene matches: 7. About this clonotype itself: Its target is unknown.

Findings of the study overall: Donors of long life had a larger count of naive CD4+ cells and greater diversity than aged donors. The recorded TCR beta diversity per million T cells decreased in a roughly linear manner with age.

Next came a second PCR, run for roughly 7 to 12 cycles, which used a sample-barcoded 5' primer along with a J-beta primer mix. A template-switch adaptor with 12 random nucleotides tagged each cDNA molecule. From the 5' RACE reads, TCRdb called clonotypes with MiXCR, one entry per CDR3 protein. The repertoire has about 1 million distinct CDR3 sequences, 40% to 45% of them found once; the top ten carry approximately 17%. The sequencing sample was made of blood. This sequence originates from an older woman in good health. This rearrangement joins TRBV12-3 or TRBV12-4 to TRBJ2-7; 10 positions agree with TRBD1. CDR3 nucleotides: TGTGCCAGCAGTCCGGGCCGGGACAGGGGCGAGCAGTACTTC. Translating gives CASSPGRDRGEQYF.